The next 11 T cell receptor beta chains were all read from a single sample in a study of blood T cell repertoires in COVID-19 (TCRdb year 2020). Library prep was done by the immunoSEQ multiplex PCR assay. TCRdb re-hosts the immuneACCESS table, in-frame sequences only. Its copies lack some clones; in the studies checked, an unresolved V gene accounts for under half of them, and the cause for the rest is not known. Recorded for this sample are over 15,000 clones; 80% to 90% of them occurred a single time. The top ten hold approximately 12% of the sample. Sequencing was carried out using peripheral blood. The receptors here all came from a human donor in a cohort sampled during active COVID-19.

CDR3 residues: CASSQSFRQSNTEAFF. The CDR3 DNA reads as TGTGCCAGCAGCCAGAGTTTCAGACAGTCTAACACTGAAGCTTTCTTT. The chain recombines TRBV3-1 (or the pseudogene TRBV3-2) with TRBJ1-1, with TRBD1 as a possible D gene (5 bases). Germline CDR1 is LGHDT and CDR2 is YNNKEL (reference sequence). V lost 3 bases and J lost 2, with 16 bases in between. CDR3 length: 16 amino acids.

The gene calls are TRBV28 and TRBJ1-1; D ambiguous. The length of the CDR3 is 11 residues. Trimming shortened V by 5 bases and J by 4 bases, and 5 bases separated the two germline ends. Germline values: CDR1 MDHEN, CDR2 SYDVKM. As DNA, the CDR3 is TGTGCCAGCAGTCAAATCACTGAAGCTTTCTTT. Amino acid sequence: CASSQITEAFF.

The CDR3 protein is CASSRSQETQYF. In DNA form, the CDR3 reads TGTGCCAGCAGCCGGTCCCAAGAGACCCAGTACTTC. This chain connects TRBV9 to TRBJ2-5; D is unclear. The CDR3 runs to 12 residues. CDR1 SGDLS and CDR2 YYNGEE come from the germline V gene. Trimming stripped 4 bases from V and 1 base from J, with 5 bases between.

This clone was picked up a small number of times. The chain has TRBV5-1 and TRBJ2-6; D may be TRBD1 (5 bases). The germline CDR1 and CDR2 sequences are SGHRS and YFSETQ. The V gene lost 1 base and the J gene lost 4 bases, with 12 bases spanning the gap. The CDR3 consists of 16 residues. DNA for the CDR3: TGCGCCAGCAGCTTGTATGGACACGACGGGGCCAACGTCCTGACTTTC. This codes for CASSLYGHDGANVLTF.

The V gene is TRBV28, the J gene TRBJ1-5; D unresolved. Germline assignment: CDR1 MDHEN and CDR2 SYDVKM. V was shortened by 7 bases and J by 0 bases, with 13 bases between the two germline ends. The CDR3 is 15 residues long. In DNA form, the CDR3 reads TGTGCCAGCAACAAGGAGGGCGTTAGCAATCAGCCCCAGCATTTT. Protein product: CASNKEGVSNQPQHF.

The chain joins TRBV28 to TRBJ2-7, with a weak D call TRBD2 (6 bases). Germline V gives CDR1 MDHEN, CDR2 SYDVKM. Trimming took off 7 bases at V and 1 base at J, with 14 bases between the two ends. The CDR3 loop spans 14 amino acids. CDR3 sequence (DNA): TGTGCCAGCATCCCGGGACTGATGTCCTACGAGCAGTACTTC. Translation gives CASIPGLMSYEQYF.

The V gene is TRBV5-5, the J gene TRBJ2-5; perhaps TRBD2 as D (5 bases). V was clipped by 3 bases and J by 2 bases, with 8 bases between them. CDR1 and CDR2 from the germline V gene are SGHKS and YYEKEE (reference sequence). CDR3 length: 13 amino acids. Written as DNA, the CDR3 is TGTGCCAGCAGCTACGGGGTACAAGAGACCCAGTACTTC. It specifies CASSYGVQETQYF.

This clone has only one observation. The chain employs TRBV30 and TRBJ1-3; D uncertain. The germline V and J ends were trimmed by 8 bases and 0 bases, with 14 bases remaining between them. CDR1 is GTSNPN, CDR2 SVGIG, per germline (reference sequence). The CDR3 loop spans 14 amino acids. CDR3 sequence: CAGGIGLSGNTIYF. The CDR3 DNA follows: TGTGCCGGAGGGATTGGGCTCTCTGGAAACACCATATATTTT.

The chain links TRBV15 to TRBJ2-5, with 12 bases matching TRBD2. J lost 0 bases, V lost 4 bases, and 3 bases had no gene match. Germline assignment: CDR1 LNHNV and CDR2 YYDKDF (reference sequence). CDR3 length equals 16 residues. The CDR3 here is CATSTRTSGDQETQYF. The CDR3 DNA reads TGTGCCACCAGCACCCGGACTAGCGGGGACCAAGAGACCCAGTACTTC.

The chain links TRBV10-3 to TRBJ2-7; D perhaps matches TRBD2 (5 bases). The CDR3 has 15 amino acids. Germline assignment: CDR1 ENHRY and CDR2 SYGVKD. With 0 bases removed from V and 3 bases from J, the gap between germline ends came to 12 bases. This CDR3 reads CAISESVLGSYEQYF. CDR3 DNA sequence: TGTGCCATCAGTGAGTCGGTGTTAGGGAGCTACGAGCAGTACTTC.

The V and J genes are TRBV5-1 and TRBJ2-7; no firm D call. This CDR3 comprises 15 residues. CDR1 is SGHRS and CDR2 is YFSETQ in the germline V gene. V lost 0 bases and J lost 6, with 16 bases in between. CDR3 sequence reads: CASSLGVTIAPEQYF. The CDR3 DNA reads as TGCGCCAGCAGCTTGGGGGTAACTATAGCCCCCGAGCAGTACTTC.